Included here is one T cell receptor beta chain sequence, with context. Some clones are missing from TCRdb's copy, which holds only in-frame ones; the method was immunoSEQ multiplex PCR. The sample records about 97,000 clones, about 87% being singletons. Looked up from germline, CDR1 is KGHSH and CDR2 is LQKENI. The CDR3 sequence is 16 residues long. The J segment lost 6 bases and the V segment lost 5 bases, leaving 12 bases of the junction unmatched. The data derive from a study of blood T cell repertoires in COVID-19. The sample taken for sequencing was peripheral blood. The rearrangement links TRBV18 to TRBJ2-1, with 8 bases that match TRBD2. The clonotype comes from a human donor in a cohort sampled during active COVID-19. The CDR3 sequence is CASSSGWTSPLNEQFF. As DNA, the CDR3 is TGTGCCAGCTCAAGTGGGTGGACTAGCCCGCTCAATGAGCAGTTCTTC.